This T cell receptor (beta chain) appears in the sequencing data of a study of blood T cell repertoires in COVID-19 (dated by TCRdb to 2019 to 2021). About the study as a whole: The collaborator samples originated in the United States, Italy and Spain and spanned the acute and convalescent phases of COVID-19. The material from the prospective study consisted of cDNA or gDNA derived from T cells, B-cell-depleted T cells, or PBMCs. The dataset comprised deeply sampled blood TCRbeta repertoires from subjects exposed to, actively infected with, or recovered from COVID-19. A freely available public database, intended as a resource for researchers studying the immune response to SARS-CoV-2, is where the repertoires were released. The samples were drawn from two sources: the first 160 participants of the ongoing ImmuneRACE study, and over 1,000 subjects contributed by 6 global collaborators. Sample metadata almost always included a de-identified subject ID, COVID-19 status, age in years and sex. Where available, HLA class I and class II types were obtained from metadata supplied by the sample provider rather than from assay-based typing.

On this clone itself: This clone's antigen is unknown. Per-nucleotide qualities are absent, and no much larger clonotype sits a single base away.

In Seattle, one collaborating source enrolled patients while the infection was active and tracked those patients longitudinally over the course of disease. The collaborating institutions used their own protocols to collect whole blood in K2EDTA tubes. For TCRbeta analysis, collaborator samples were shipped as frozen whole blood, as isolated PBMCs, or as DNA extracted from either sample type. TCRbeta CDR3 regions were amplified from genomic DNA by means of the immunoSEQ Assay, a bias-controlled multiplex PCR. The paper's data handling went like this. The number of nucleated cells in each sample was estimated from the amplification of reference gene primers within the assay. To quantify the absolute abundance of each unique TCRbeta CDR3 rearrangement, sequence reads were collapsed and filtered. For each sample, productive Simpson clonality was calculated as the square root of Simpson's diversity index across productive rearrangements. Drawn from immuneACCESS, this table holds only the in-frame rearrangements with V and J called that TCRdb kept. Clones are partly lost; checked studies trace under half to an unresolved V gene and leave the rest unexplained. D and trimming come from the DNA, and the V and J calls and clone size come from that table. This sample comprises some 290,000 clones, 85% to 90% of them detected only once. Jointly, the top ten make up roughly 2.9% of the sample.

General conclusions and limits of the study: How much clinical and demographic metadata was included differed by source and by participant, and the metadata was provided uncurated.

This receptor was identified in a woman aged 25-40 years with COVID-19, enrolled during active disease. The sample consisted of peripheral blood.

The DNA sequence follows: TGCAGTGCTAGAGAGACACCCGGCTACACCTTC. Its product reads: CSARETPGYTF. The sequence is built from TRBV20-1 and TRBJ1-2, with the D segment identity uncertain. The germline V gene (reference sequence) gives CDR1 as DFQATT and CDR2 as SNEGSKA. Trimming at the junction amounts to 0 bases on V and 8 bases on J, and the germline ends lie 7 bases apart. The CDR3 holds 11 amino acids from the cysteine to the phenylalanine. Only CDR3 DNA remains: 33 bases, in frame from the first base.